What follows are 4 T cell receptor beta chains derived from one specimen sequenced in a study of T cells after yellow fever vaccination. MiXCR, run by TCRdb on the 5' RACE reads, gives a single entry per CDR3 protein. The sample lists 100,000 to 150,000 distinct CDR3 sequences, 7.4% seen once, with about 2.7% in the top ten. The specimen was CD4+ T cells sorted from PBMCs, collected around 10 days after the first yellow fever vaccination. These receptors all stem from a man aged 18 to 29 who received the YFV17D yellow fever vaccine.

This clonotype was observed a few times. The rearrangement joins TRBV18 to TRBJ2-7, with a possible D match to TRBD1 (5 bases). Germline-derived CDR1 and CDR2 are KGHSH and LQKENI. The V end lost 6 bases, the J end lost 6 bases, and 18 bases lay between the germline ends. The CDR3 loop spans 14 amino acids. The CDR3 loop reads CASSPRGTLVEQYF. Written as DNA, the CDR3 is TGTGCCAGCTCCCCTAGGGGCACCCTCGTCGAGCAGTACTTC.

This clonotype appeared many times. V usage is TRBV5-1 and J usage is TRBJ1-1; D is perhaps TRBD1 (6 bases). Between the trimmed V and J ends, which lost 5 bases and 2 bases, there was a span of 10 bases. Germline V gene data show CDR1 as SGHRS and CDR2 as YFSETQ. The CDR3 is 13 residues long. CDR3 nucleotide sequence: TGCGCCAGCAGACCCGGGACAAACACTGAAGCTTTCTTT. Protein sequence: CASRPGTNTEAFF.

This clonotype occurred many times. The V gene is TRBV10-3, the J gene TRBJ2-3; the D gene is possibly TRBD1 (6 bases). Germline V gene data show CDR1 as ENHRY and CDR2 as SYGVKD. The CDR3 is 12 amino acids. Trimming shortened V by 11 bases and J by 3 bases, and 12 bases separated the two germline ends. The CDR3 DNA is TGTGCCGTTGTAACAGGGACAGATACGCAGTATTTT. As protein: CAVVTGTDTQYF.

This clonotype was detected ten times or more. The rearrangement joins TRBV7-2 to TRBJ1-1; D possibly corresponds to TRBD1 (6 bases). The CDR3 loop spans 15 amino acids. The V gene lost 1 base and the J gene lost 4 bases, with 13 bases spanning the gap. Germline V CDR1 and CDR2: SGHTA, FQGNSA. As DNA, the CDR3 is TGTGCCAGCAGCTTAGATTGGGGGGGCTTCACTGAAGCTTTCTTT. Translated: CASSLDWGGFTEAFF.